These T cell receptor beta chains were read from a single sample in a study of PD-1 blockade in mismatch repair-deficient tumors. Method: immunoSEQ multiplex PCR; TCRdb's copy keeps in-frame clones and lacks some. The sample records more than 90,000 clones, over 65% being singletons. Specimen: peripheral blood, collected 60 to 65 weeks after starting pembrolizumab. Receptor source: an adult with mismatch repair-deficient cancer. CDR3s include the opening cysteine and the closing phenylalanine or tryptophan. A D gene is named only where the DNA matches it firmly. Some rows have no size entry. The others give once, few or many, or a class for an expanded clone.

TRBJ2-5,TRBD2,NA,TRBV7-9,TGTGCCAGCAGCTTATCAGCGGGAGTGGTAGAGACCCAGTACTTC,CASSLSAGVVETQYF
TRBJ2-3,TRBD2,NA,TRBV5-1,TGCGCCAGCAGAGAGACGGGACTAGCGGGAGGCCCTCGCACAGATACGCAGTATTTT,CASRETGLAGGPRTDTQYF
TRBJ1-1,NA,NA,TRBV6-1,TGTGCCAGCAGCCAGGGGCGGAACACTGAAGCTTTCTTT,CASSQGRNTEAFF
TRBJ2-7,NA,NA,TRBV29-1,TGCAGCGTTGAAGAGGGCAGGCTTAAGAACTACGAGCAGTACTTC,CSVEEGRLKNYEQYF
TRBJ1-5,NA,NA,TRBV27,TGTGCCAGCAGCCTCATACAGGGAAGCAATCAGCCCCAGCATTTT,CASSLIQGSNQPQHF
TRBJ2-2,NA,few,TRBV5-4,TGTGCCAGCAGCTTGGATTTTGTGCCCGGGGAGCTGTTTTTT,CASSLDFVPGELFF
TRBJ2-2,TRBD1,few,TRBV9,TGTGCCAGCAGCGTAGGACAGGGGAAAGGCACCGGGGAGCTGTTTTTT,CASSVGQGKGTGELFF
TRBJ2-1,NA,NA,TRBV9,TGTGCCAGCTCAACCGGAGATTTCAATGAGCAGTTCTTC,CASSTGDFNEQFF
TRBJ2-1,NA,NA,TRBV7-2,TGTGCCAGCAGCCCACTTAGGGGCGGGGAGCAGTTCTTC,CASSPLRGGEQFF
TRBJ2-1,TRBD2,NA,TRBV7-2,TGTGCCAGCAGCCTTGGGGTAGCGGGAGCCCAGTTCTTC,CASSLGVAGAQFF
TRBJ2-1,TRBD2,NA,TRBV19,TGTGCCAGTAGTATAGATGGCGGGAGCTCCTACAATGAGCAGTTCTTC,CASSIDGGSSYNEQFF
TRBJ1-1,NA,once,TRBV27,TGTGCCAGCAGTTCCCTCCCCCGGGGGTCGGGAGCTTTCTTT,CASSSLPRGSGAFF
TRBJ2-7,TRBD2,NA,TRBV5-1,TGCGCCAGCAGCTTCGCCGGGATAGCGGGAGACGAGCAGTACTTC,CASSFAGIAGDEQYF
TRBJ1-1,NA,few,TRBV10-3,TGTGCCATCGCCGTGGGGATCCTGAACACTGAAGCTTTCTTT,CAIAVGILNTEAFF
TRBJ1-2,NA,NA,TRBV29-1,TGCAGCGTTGCATCAGGGTTGATTGCATCTTTGTCTGACTATGGCTACACCTTC,CSVASGLIASLSDYGYTF